This T cell receptor (beta chain) was profiled in a study of response to subunit inactivated influenza vaccine. Germline CDR1 is DFQATT and CDR2 is SNEGSKA (reference sequence). Trimming took off 3 bases at V and 6 bases at J, with 9 bases between the two ends. This CDR3 is built from 12 residues. One entry per CDR3 protein, called by TCRdb with MiXCR from the RT-PCR reads. The top ten hold approximately 11% of the sample, which has about 570,000 distinct CDR3 sequences, roughly 10% seen once. These data also featured in a second study, about T cells expressing NK-cell markers. In that study: 5'RACE template switching with UMIs generated TCR beta cDNA. An anti-gamma-delta TCR antibody confined sorting to alpha-beta TCR T cells across several of the experiments. In a group of several donors, dominant NKG2C+ clonotypes represented about 1.0-7.5% of CD8+ T cells. Topping the CD3+CD56-NKG2C+ fraction as well were these clonotypes, in a handful of donors. Specificity for HCMV among expanded NKG2C+ T cell clones was not established.

The rearrangement links TRBV20-1 to TRBJ2-4; tentatively, D is TRBD1 or TRBD2 (5 bases each). This sequence was found in a man in his fifties or sixties who received an inactivated influenza vaccine. Sequencing used PBMCs from blood, obtained on the day of vaccination. The CDR3 here is CSARGDGNIQYF. The CDR3 bases are TGCAGTGCTAGGGGGGACGGAAACATTCAGTACTTC.